This T cell receptor beta chain was identified in a study of cytomegalovirus exposure and HLA in healthy donors. PCR involved 60 Vbeta and 13 Jbeta primers. Assay: immunoSEQ multiplex PCR; the TCRdb copy retains only in-frame clones and omits some. The sample holds about 170,000 clones, approximately 88% seen once. Each of the donors was a healthy bone marrow donor. The study's findings and limits: Being productive about 87% or about 30% of the time was typical of most TCR beta V segments in an earlier analysis.

The ends were cut back, 5 bases at V and 2 bases at J, with 9 bases in the middle. Germline CDR1 GTSNPN, CDR2 SVGIG (reference sequence). This CDR3 has 12 amino acids. As regards this clone: Its antigen is unknown.

Specimen: PBMCs. The V call is TRBV30, the J call TRBJ2-5, with D tentatively TRBD1 (5 bases). This clonotype originated in a boy aged 2 to 10 in good health and CMV-seronegative. CDR3: CAWGAYQETQYF. In nucleotides, the CDR3 is TGTGCCTGGGGGGCTTATCAAGAGACCCAGTACTTC.